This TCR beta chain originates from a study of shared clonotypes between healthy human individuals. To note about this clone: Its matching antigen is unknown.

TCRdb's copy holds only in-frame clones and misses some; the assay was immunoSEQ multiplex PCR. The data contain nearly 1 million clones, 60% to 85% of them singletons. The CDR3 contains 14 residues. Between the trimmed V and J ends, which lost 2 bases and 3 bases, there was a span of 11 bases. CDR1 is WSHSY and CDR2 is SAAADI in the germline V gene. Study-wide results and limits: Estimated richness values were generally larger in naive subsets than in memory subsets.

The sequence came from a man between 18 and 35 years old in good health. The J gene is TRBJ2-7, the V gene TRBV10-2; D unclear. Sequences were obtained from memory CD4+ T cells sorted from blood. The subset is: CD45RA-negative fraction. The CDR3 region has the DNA TGCGCCAGCAGTGAGGGGCCCATCCTCTACGAGCAGTACTTC. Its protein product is CASSEGPILYEQYF.